The rows below give T cell receptor beta chains drawn from one sample of a study of blood T cell repertoires in COVID-19. Measured with immunoSEQ multiplex PCR; TCRdb has only the in-frame clones, and not every one. Altogether 150,000 to 200,000 clones are present, roughly four fifths being singletons, with the ten largest covering 6% to 9%. Input material: peripheral blood. Source of these receptors: a man aged 40-49 years who had recovered from COVID-19. The CDR3 runs from the conserved cysteine through the conserved F or W. D genes are given only for firm matches. The size entry is marked missing in some rows and otherwise reads once, few, many or a size class.

TRBV12-3/TRBV12-4	NA	NA	TRBJ2-1	CASSFAGNEQFF
TRBV7-2	NA	NA	TRBJ2-5	CASSFRSGEETQYF
TRBV7-8	TRBD2	NA	TRBJ2-5	CASSPTGTTKETQYF
TRBV27	NA	once	TRBJ1-1	CASQKGQNTEAFF
TRBV3-1/TRBV3-2	TRBD1	NA	TRBJ1-2	CASSQATGLYGYTF
TRBV27	TRBD2	NA	TRBJ2-3	CASSLLVLAGADTDTQYF
TRBV24-1	NA	NA	TRBJ2-3	CATSDLGSTDTQYF
TRBV10-3	NA	NA	TRBJ2-6	CAINSKASGSGANVLTF
TRBV9	NA	NA	TRBJ2-2	CASSVGGLPNTGELFF
TRBV10-3	TRBD1	NA	TRBJ1-2	CAISGGGQLYGYTF
TRBV11-2	NA	NA	TRBJ2-7	CASSHFGQGLSYEQYF
TRBV7-9	NA	NA	TRBJ1-3	CASSSNPLAPSGNTIYF
TRBV28	NA	NA	TRBJ1-4	CASSFARGLFTNEKLFF
TRBV30	NA	NA	TRBJ1-2	CASFALTVGPYGYTF
TRBV13	TRBD1	NA	TRBJ1-2	CASSLDRGNYGYTF
TRBV27	NA	NA	TRBJ1-6	CASSLSAQHRVNSPLHF
TRBV7-8	TRBD1	NA	TRBJ2-5	CASSLSISYYRDRGSDETQYF
TRBV28	NA	NA	TRBJ1-2	CASSLGYGGDGYTF
TRBV3-1/TRBV3-2	TRBD2	once	TRBJ2-3	CASSPDVKAGGTDTQYF
TRBV11-2	NA	NA	TRBJ1-6	CASSRLVGNSPLHF
TRBV6-5	TRBD2	NA	TRBJ2-7	CASQGTSSYEQYF
TRBV18	NA	NA	TRBJ1-3	CASYGIIHSGNTIYF
TRBV5-6	TRBD2	NA	TRBJ2-1	CASSLERTSGYNEQFF
TRBV27	TRBD1	NA	TRBJ1-2	CASSLRQGANYGYTF
TRBV18	TRBD1	NA	TRBJ1-2	CASSPPGQGASYTF
TRBV5-1	NA	NA	TRBJ1-1	CASSPRGNTEAFF
TRBV19	NA	once	TRBJ2-5	CASSSRVAQETQYF
TRBV12-5	NA	NA	TRBJ1-5	CASGLIAQPQHF
TRBV15	NA	NA	TRBJ2-2	CATSSWTDTGELFF
TRBV20-1	NA	NA	TRBJ1-3	CSASSWPQREALSGNTIYF
TRBV29-1	NA	NA	TRBJ2-3	CSVEVGRAGVSTDTQYF
TRBV30	TRBD1	NA	TRBJ2-3	CAWTRGLSDTQYF
TRBV4-3	TRBD2	NA	TRBJ2-7	CASSQDNARGGEQYF
TRBV30	NA	NA	TRBJ1-1	CAWSWLTGHLTAEAFF
TRBV19	TRBD2	NA	TRBJ2-2	CASSIGLAGAITGELFF
TRBV18	TRBD2	NA	TRBJ2-7	CASSPPLILAGPYEQYF
TRBV28	TRBD2	once	TRBJ2-1	CASTLGGRGTEQFF
TRBV18	NA	few	TRBJ2-3	CASSPGSSGPLTDTQYF
TRBV18	NA	NA	TRBJ2-7	CASAGGPYEQYF
TRBV15	NA	NA	TRBJ2-2	CATSPGRRDTGELFF
TRBV30	TRBD1	NA	TRBJ1-3	CACETGGNTIYF
TRBV5-1	NA	NA	TRBJ2-5	CASILAIGETQYF
TRBV9	TRBD2	NA	TRBJ2-2	CASSVEDPPWGGTSGELFF
TRBV13	NA	NA	TRBJ2-7	CASPRQYF
TRBV6-5	TRBD1	NA	TRBJ2-1	CASSSTGTGRNEQFF
TRBV3-1/TRBV3-2	NA	NA	TRBJ1-1	CASSWGQMNTEAFF
TRBV5-4	TRBD1	NA	TRBJ2-2	CASSRTGSITGELFF
TRBV28	TRBD1	NA	TRBJ2-4	CASNFRGQRAKNIQYF
TRBV28	NA	NA	TRBJ2-7	CASRPTEGGREQYF
TRBV6-5	NA	NA	TRBJ2-1	CASSYSRDKPYNEQFF
TRBV18	NA	NA	TRBJ2-2	CASSQRYGGNTGELFF
TRBV24-1	TRBD2	NA	TRBJ2-1	CATSDQGLAEQFF
TRBV19	NA	NA	TRBJ1-4	CATAGERGEKLFF
TRBV18	NA	NA	TRBJ1-4	CASSPPSTGSEKLFF
TRBV30	TRBD1	NA	TRBJ1-3	CAWSKDRGGNTIYF
TRBV30	NA	NA	TRBJ1-1	CAWAQVLREPEAFF
TRBV4-3	NA	NA	TRBJ2-7	CASLLSSSYEQYF
TRBV7-9	NA	NA	TRBJ2-3	CASSRSSASTDTQYF
TRBV28	TRBD1	NA	TRBJ1-2	CASRDRGHGYTF
TRBV18	NA	NA	TRBJ1-6	CASSSGGDSPLHF